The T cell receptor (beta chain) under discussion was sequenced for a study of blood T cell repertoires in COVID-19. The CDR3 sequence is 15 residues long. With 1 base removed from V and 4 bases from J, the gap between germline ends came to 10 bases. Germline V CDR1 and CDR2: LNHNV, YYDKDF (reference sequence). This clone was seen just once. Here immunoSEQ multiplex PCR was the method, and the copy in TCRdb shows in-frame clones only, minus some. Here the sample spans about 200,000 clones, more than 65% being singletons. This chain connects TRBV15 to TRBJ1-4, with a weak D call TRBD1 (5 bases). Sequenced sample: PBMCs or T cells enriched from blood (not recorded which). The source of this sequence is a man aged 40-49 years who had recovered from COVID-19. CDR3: CATSRARQGNEKLFF. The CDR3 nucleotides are TGTGCCACCAGCAGAGCCCGGCAGGGTAATGAAAAACTGTTTTTT.